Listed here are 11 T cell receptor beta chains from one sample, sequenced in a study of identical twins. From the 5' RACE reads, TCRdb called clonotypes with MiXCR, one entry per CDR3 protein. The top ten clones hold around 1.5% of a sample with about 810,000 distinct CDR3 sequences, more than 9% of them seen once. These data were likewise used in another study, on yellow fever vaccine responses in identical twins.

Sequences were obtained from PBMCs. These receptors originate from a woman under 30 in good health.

The CDR3 spells CASSQAVDFGGETQYF. DNA for the CDR3: TGTGCCAGCAGCCAAGCTGTCGATTTTGGGGGGGAGACCCAGTACTTC. The chain links TRBV4-2 to TRBJ2-5; the D gene is possibly TRBD2 (6 bases). Per the germline V gene, CDR1 is LGHNA and CDR2 is YNFKEQ. The CDR3 runs 16 residues. Trimming took off 1 base at V and 5 bases at J, with 17 bases between the two ends.

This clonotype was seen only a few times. In DNA form, the CDR3 reads TGTGCCACCGGGGGACTAGCGGGAGGGATAGATACGCAGTATTTT. It specifies CATGGLAGGIDTQYF. The gene calls are TRBV24-1 and TRBJ2-3; 16 nucleotides align to TRBD2. Germline CDR1 reads KGHDR; CDR2 reads SFDVKD. The CDR3 has 15 amino acids. J gave up 5 bases and V 9 bases, and 4 bases lay outside the gene matches.

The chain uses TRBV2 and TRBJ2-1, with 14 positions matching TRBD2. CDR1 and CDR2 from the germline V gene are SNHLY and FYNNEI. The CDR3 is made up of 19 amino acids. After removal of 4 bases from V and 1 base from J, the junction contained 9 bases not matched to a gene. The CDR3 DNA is TGTGCCAGCAGTGCCCCCCCTGGGACTAGCGGGAGATCCTACAATGAGCAGTTCTTC. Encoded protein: CASSAPPGTSGRSYNEQFF.

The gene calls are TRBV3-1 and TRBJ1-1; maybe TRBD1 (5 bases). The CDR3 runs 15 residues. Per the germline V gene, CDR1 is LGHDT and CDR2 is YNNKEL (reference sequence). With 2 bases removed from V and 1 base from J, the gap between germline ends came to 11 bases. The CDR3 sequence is CASSQQTAGNTEAFF. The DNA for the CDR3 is TGTGCCAGCAGCCAACAGACAGCGGGGAACACTGAAGCTTTCTTT.

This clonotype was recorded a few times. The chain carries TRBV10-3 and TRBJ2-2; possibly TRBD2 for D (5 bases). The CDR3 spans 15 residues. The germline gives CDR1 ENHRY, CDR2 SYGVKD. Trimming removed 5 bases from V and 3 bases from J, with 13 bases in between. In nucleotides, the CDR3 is TGTGCCATCAGTCGGACTTTAGAGGACACCGGGGAGCTGTTTTTT. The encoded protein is CAISRTLEDTGELFF.

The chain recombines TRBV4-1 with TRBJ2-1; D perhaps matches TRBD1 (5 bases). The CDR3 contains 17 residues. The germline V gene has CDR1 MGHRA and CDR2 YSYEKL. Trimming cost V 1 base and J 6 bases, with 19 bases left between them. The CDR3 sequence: CASSQVGGHQVLNEQFF. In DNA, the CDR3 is TGCGCCAGCAGCCAAGTTGGTGGACACCAAGTCCTCAATGAGCAGTTCTTC.

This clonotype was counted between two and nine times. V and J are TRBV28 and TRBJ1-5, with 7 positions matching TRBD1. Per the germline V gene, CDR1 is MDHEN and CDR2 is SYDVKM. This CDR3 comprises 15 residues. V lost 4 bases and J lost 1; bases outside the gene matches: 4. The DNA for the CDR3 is TGTGCCAGCAGTTGGACAGGAACGAGCAATCAGCCCCAGCATTTT. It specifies CASSWTGTSNQPQHF.

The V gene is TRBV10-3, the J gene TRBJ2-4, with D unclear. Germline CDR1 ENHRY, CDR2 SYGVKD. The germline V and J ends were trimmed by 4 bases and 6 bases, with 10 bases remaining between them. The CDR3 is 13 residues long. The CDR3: CAISAGRGNIQYF. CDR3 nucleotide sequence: TGTGCCATCAGTGCGGGCCGCGGAAACATTCAGTACTTC.

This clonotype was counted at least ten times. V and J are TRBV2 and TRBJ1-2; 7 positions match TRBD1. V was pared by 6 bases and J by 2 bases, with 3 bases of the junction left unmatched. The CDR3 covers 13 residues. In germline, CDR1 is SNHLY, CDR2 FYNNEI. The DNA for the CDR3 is TGTGCCAGCAGCGGGACAGAAAACTATGGCTACACCTTC. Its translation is CASSGTENYGYTF.

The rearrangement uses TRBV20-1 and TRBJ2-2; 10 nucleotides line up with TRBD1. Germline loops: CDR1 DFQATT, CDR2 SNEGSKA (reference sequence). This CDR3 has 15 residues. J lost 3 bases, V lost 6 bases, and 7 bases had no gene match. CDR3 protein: CSATRTGGDTGELFF. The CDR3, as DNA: TGCAGTGCCACGAGGACAGGGGGGGACACCGGGGAGCTGTTTTTT.

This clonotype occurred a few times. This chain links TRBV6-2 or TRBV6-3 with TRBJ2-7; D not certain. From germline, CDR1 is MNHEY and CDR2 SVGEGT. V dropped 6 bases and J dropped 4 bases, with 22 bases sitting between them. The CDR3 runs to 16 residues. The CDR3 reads CASSPLLAASAYEQYV. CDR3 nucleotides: TGTGCCAGCAGCCCCCTCCTGGCCGCGTCGGCTTACGAGCAGTACGTC.